The subject of this entry is one T cell receptor (beta chain). Sequenced by immunoSEQ multiplex PCR; TCRdb stores in-frame clones only, minus some. Among fewer than 400,000 clones listed, roughly 90% were seen once. These data are taken from a study of blood T cell repertoires in COVID-19. For the study at large: Some COVID-19 samples were acute and others convalescent; all came from the United States, Italy and Spain. PBMCs, B-cell-depleted T cells, or T cells were the source of the cDNA or gDNA that made up the material.

Germline assignment: CDR1 SGHNT and CDR2 YYREEE (reference sequence). V trimming: 1 base; J trimming: 3 bases; junction bases outside the gene matches: 3. The CDR3 is made up of 14 amino acids. Donors were grouped by their self-reported clinical history. Before being deemed recovered, Cohort 3 donors had two negative PCRs, clearance, or symptom resolution. The chain has TRBV5-4 and TRBJ2-5; 7 bases are a match to TRBD1. This clonotype was sampled from a woman aged 25 to 39 who had recovered from COVID-19. The specimen sequenced was PBMCs or T cells enriched from blood (not recorded which). For the CDR3, the DNA is TGTGCCAGCAGCTTGTGGACAGGTGAAGAGACCCAGTACTTC. It yields the protein CASSLWTGEETQYF.